This entry is about one T cell receptor (beta chain). Its matching antigen is unknown. Time point meaning: week 23, last vaccination. One vaccine dose held 300 ug of mutant IDH1 20-mer peptide and came with topical imiquimod. Donors had new WHO grade 3 or 4 IDH1-mutant, ATRX-lost astrocytomas. Sequencing used immunoSEQ multiplex PCR; TCRdb keeps in-frame clones, though not all of them. The table has roughly 74,000 clones, around 85% seen once; the top ten hold roughly 0.74%. These data are taken from a study of a mutant IDH1 vaccine in newly diagnosed glioma. Study details: Treated patients comprised approximately 60% males and around 38% females, mean age approximately 42 years. The therapy given earlier, which was standard therapy, consisted of radiotherapy, temozolomide, or both, and most of the patients received both.

Trimming shortened V by 2 bases and J by 0 bases, and 12 bases separated the two germline ends. There are 15 residues in the CDR3. The germline gives CDR1 SGDLS, CDR2 YYNGEE. Findings of the study overall: Changes in the top peripheral T cell clonotypes seemingly had no bearing on pseudoprogression.

The source material was PBMCs, sampled from a glioma patient whose treatment included an IDH1 peptide vaccine. This clonotype was obtained from a woman in her fifties or sixties with glioma. V usage is TRBV9 and J usage is TRBJ2-7; D remains ambiguous. Here the CDR3 DNA reads TGTGCCAGCAGCGTCTCGGTCTTGAGCTCCTACGAGCAGTACTTC. Amino acids: CASSVSVLSSYEQYF. Full variable domain (outside the CDR3, taken from reference TRBV9 and TRBJ2-7): DSGVTQTPKHLITATGQRVTLRCSPRSGDLSVYWYQQSLDQGLQFLIQYYNGEERAKGNILERFSAQQFPDLHSELNLSSLELGDSALYFCASSVSVLSSYEQYFGPGTRLTVT.